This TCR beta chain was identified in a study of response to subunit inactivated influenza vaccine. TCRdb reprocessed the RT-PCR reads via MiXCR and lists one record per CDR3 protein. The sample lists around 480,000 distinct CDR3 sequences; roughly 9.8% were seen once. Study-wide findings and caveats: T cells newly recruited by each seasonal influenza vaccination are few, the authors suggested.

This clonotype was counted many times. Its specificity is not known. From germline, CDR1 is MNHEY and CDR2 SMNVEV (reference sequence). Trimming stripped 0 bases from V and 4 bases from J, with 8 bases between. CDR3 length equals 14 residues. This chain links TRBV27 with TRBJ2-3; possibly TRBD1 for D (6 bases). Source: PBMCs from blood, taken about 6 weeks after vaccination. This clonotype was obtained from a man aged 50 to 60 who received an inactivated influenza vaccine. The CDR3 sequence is CASSLSRGPDTQYF. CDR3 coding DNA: TGTGCCAGCAGTTTATCCAGGGGCCCAGATACGCAGTATTTT.